One sample yielded the 29 T cell receptor beta chains listed below, sequenced in a study of OX40 agonist ivuxolimab in advanced cancers. The method was immunoSEQ multiplex PCR; TCRdb's version includes in-frame clones alone and lacks a portion of them. This sample has 70,000 or so clones, with about four fifths found just once. The sequenced sample was CD4+ or CD8+ T cells sorted from blood, obtained in a trial of the OX40 agonist ivuxolimab. These receptors all come from an adult with an advanced solid tumor such as melanoma, head and neck, liver or kidney cancer.

The chain combines TRBV12-5 with TRBJ2-5; 7 bases agree with TRBD2. The CDR3 contains 13 residues. The germline CDR1 and CDR2 sequences are LGHNT and FRNRAP. V was clipped by 5 bases and J by 1 base; unmatched bases: 1. CDR3: CASGLAVQETQYF. The CDR3, as DNA: TGTGCTAGTGGTCTAGCGGTCCAAGAGACCCAGTACTTC.

The chain carries TRBV5-1 and TRBJ1-5; D is possibly TRBD1 (6 bases). Germline CDR1 and CDR2: SGHRS and YFSETQ. The V end was cut by 0 bases, the J end by 4 bases, with 14 bases between. The CDR3 extends over 16 amino acids. CDR3 nucleotides: TGCGCCAGCAGCTTGGGCCCAGGGGAAGGAAATCAGCCCCAGCATTTT. This sequence encodes CASSLGPGEGNQPQHF. Using reference TRBV5-1 and TRBJ1-5 for the parts outside the CDR3, the full variable domain is KAGVTQTPRYLIKTRGQQVTLSCSPISGHRSVSWYQQTPGQGLQFLFEYFSETQRNKGNFPGRFSGRQFSNSRSEMNVSTLELGDSALYLCASSLGPGEGNQPQHFGDGTRLSIL.

The V and J genes are TRBV30 and TRBJ2-2; 11 nucleotides agree with TRBD2. CDR1 GTSNPN and CDR2 SVGIG come from the germline V gene (reference sequence). V shed 6 bases, J shed 6 bases, and the junction held 9 bases outside the gene matches. The CDR3 is made up of 15 amino acids. Here the CDR3 reads CACKLAGGPAGELFF. The CDR3 nucleotides are TGTGCCTGTAAATTAGCGGGAGGGCCCGCCGGGGAGCTGTTTTTT. The full variable domain, its missing parts supplied by reference TRBV30 and TRBJ2-2, is SQTIHQWPATLVQPVGSPLSLECTVEGTSNPNLYWYRQAAGRGLQLLFYSVGIGQISSEVPQNLSASRPQDRQFILSSKKLLLSDSGFYLCACKLAGGPAGELFFGEGSRLTVL.

J is TRBJ2-5 and V is TRBV15, with D unclear. The V gene lost 0 bases and the J gene lost 4 bases, with 6 bases spanning the gap. CDR3 length: 13 residues. CDR1 and CDR2 (germline): LNHNV, YYDKDF (reference sequence). CDR3 nucleotide sequence: TGTGCCACCAGCAGAGATCCACGAGAGACCCAGTACTTC. Translation gives CATSRDPRETQYF.

The chain has TRBV6-6 and TRBJ1-6, with no clear D. This CDR3 spans 14 amino acids. Trimming removed 3 bases from V and 7 bases from J, with 10 bases in between. Germline-derived CDR1 and CDR2 are MNHNY and SVGAGI (reference sequence). The CDR3 nucleotides read TGTGCCAGCAGTTATGGTACAGACAATTCACCCCTCCACTTT. As protein: CASSYGTDNSPLHF.

This chain joins TRBV6-1 and TRBJ2-7, with D possibly TRBD2 on 7 matching bases. Per germline, CDR1 MNHNS and CDR2 SASEGT. This CDR3 comprises 18 residues. Trimming left V 1 base short and J 3 bases short, with 22 bases between. The CDR3 loop reads CASSEGVGGAGVLYEQYF. CDR3 DNA sequence: TGTGCCAGCAGTGAAGGGGTGGGAGGGGCAGGGGTCCTCTACGAGCAGTACTTC.

The chain employs TRBV7-8 and TRBJ2-2; weak D call: TRBD2 (6 bases). CDR3 length: 16 residues. V gave up 4 bases and J gave up 7 bases, with 19 bases separating them. Germline CDR1 and CDR2: SGHVS and FQNEAQ. The CDR3 is CASSSQRQIGSGELFF. CDR3 DNA: TGTGCCAGCAGCTCCCAACGGCAAATCGGGAGCGGGGAGCTGTTTTTT.

The J gene is TRBJ1-4, the V gene TRBV6-4, with a possible D match to TRBD1 (5 bases). Between the trimmed V and J ends, which lost 6 bases and 3 bases, there was a span of 14 bases. The CDR3 is 15 residues long. Germline V gene data show CDR1 as MRHNA and CDR2 as SNTAGT. The chain's CDR3 is CASSRGTRANEKLFF. The CDR3, as DNA: TGTGCCAGCAGCCGCGGGACGAGGGCTAATGAAAAACTGTTTTTT.

A few counts support this clone. The chain combines TRBV28 with TRBJ1-2; no firm D call. The germline CDR1 and CDR2 sequences are MDHEN and SYDVKM. This CDR3 contains 12 residues. Trimming took off 6 bases at V and 2 bases at J, with 7 bases between the two ends. This chain's CDR3 is CASRQRNYGYTF. CDR3 nucleotides: TGTGCCAGCAGACAGAGAAACTATGGCTACACCTTC.

The chain joins TRBV2 to TRBJ2-3; a possible D gene is TRBD2 (6 bases). Germline loops: CDR1 SNHLY, CDR2 FYNNEI. Trimming took off 2 bases at V and 10 bases at J, with 19 bases between the two ends. This CDR3 contains 15 residues. The CDR3 nucleotides read TGTGCCAGCAGTGAAACGGGACTTACCACCGGGGCGCAGTATTTT. Protein sequence: CASSETGLTTGAQYF. Variable domain in full (rest from reference TRBV2 and TRBJ2-3): EPEVTQTPSHQVTQMGQEVILRCVPISNHLYFYWYRQILGQKVEFLVSFYNNEISEKSEIFDDQFSVERPDGSNFTLKIRSTKLEDSAMYFCASSETGLTTGAQYFGPGTRLTVL.

The chain links TRBV7-9 to TRBJ1-2; TRBD1 matches at 7 bases. The trim removed 5 bases at V and 8 bases at J, leaving 11 bases unmatched. There are 14 residues in the CDR3. Looked up from germline, CDR1 is SEHNR and CDR2 is FQNEAQ (reference sequence). In nucleotides, the CDR3 is TGTGCCAGCAGCCCACAGGGGCCCCTCTGGGGCTACACCTTC. Protein sequence: CASSPQGPLWGYTF.

The genes are TRBV28 and TRBJ1-5, with 12 bases that match TRBD1. The CDR3 consists of 21 residues. Trimming removed 5 bases from V and 4 bases from J; junction bases left unmatched: 21. Germline V gene lookup returns CDR1 MDHEN and CDR2 SYDVKM. The CDR3 reads CASSAFITGTGGSPGNQPQHF. CDR3 DNA: TGTGCCAGCAGTGCTTTCATAACCGGGACAGGGGGCTCCCCGGGGAATCAGCCCCAGCATTTT.

The chain carries TRBV15 and TRBJ1-4; D might be TRBD1 (5 bases). The CDR3 totals 15 residues. From germline, CDR1 is LNHNV and CDR2 YYDKDF (reference sequence). The V gene lost 2 bases and the J gene lost 10 bases, with 17 bases spanning the gap. The CDR3 protein is CATSRLGTGEGKLFF. In DNA, the CDR3 is TGTGCCACCAGCAGACTTGGGACGGGAGAGGGAAAACTGTTTTTT. Filled out from reference TRBV15 and TRBJ1-4, the complete variable domain reads DAMVIQNPRYQVTQFGKPVTLSCSQTLNHNVMYWYQQKSSQAPKLLFHYYDKDFNNEADTPDNFQSRRPNTSFCFLDIRSPGLGDTAMYLCATSRLGTGEGKLFFGSGTQLSVL.

The chain combines TRBV28 with TRBJ2-2, with 7 bases that match TRBD1. V dropped 9 bases and J dropped 2; count of bases not matched to a gene: 3. CDR1 is MDHEN, CDR2 SYDVKM, per germline. The CDR3 is 13 amino acids. The CDR3: CASRGQNTGELFF. CDR3 DNA: TGTGCCAGTAGGGGGCAAAACACCGGGGAGCTGTTTTTT.

This clone was seen only a few times. The V and J genes are TRBV5-4 and TRBJ2-7, with TRBD2 matching 7 bases. Germline V CDR1 and CDR2: SGHNT, YYREEE (reference sequence). The CDR3 sequence is 16 residues long. J lost 7 bases, V lost 3 bases, and 16 bases had no gene match. In DNA, the CDR3 is TGTGCCAGCAGCTCGCGACTAGCCGCGGGAACCGGGGAGCAGTACTTC. It codes for CASSSRLAAGTGEQYF.

The chain combines TRBV18 with TRBJ1-3; D gene ambiguous. The V gene's germline CDR1 is KGHSH and CDR2 LQKENI. The CDR3 totals 14 residues. The V gene lost 6 bases and the J gene lost 3 bases, with 12 bases spanning the gap. This CDR3 is CASSPGGFGNTIYF. Here the CDR3 DNA reads TGTGCCAGCTCTCCTGGTGGTTTTGGAAACACCATATATTTT. The variable domain in full, completed from reference TRBV18 and TRBJ1-3, reads NAGVMQNPRHLVRRRGQEARLRCSPMKGHSHVYWYRQLPEEGLKFMVYLQKENIIDESGMPKERFSAEFPKEGPSILRIQQVVRGDSAAYFCASSPGGFGNTIYFGEGSWLTVV.

CDR3 sequence (DNA): TGCGCCAGCAGCCCGGGACAGACCTACAATGAGCAGTTCTTC. Amino acids: CASSPGQTYNEQFF. This chain joins TRBV5-1 and TRBJ2-1; TRBD1 matches at 7 bases. V dropped 4 bases and J dropped 2; count of bases not matched to a gene: 3. Germline values: CDR1 SGHRS, CDR2 YFSETQ. This CDR3 is built from 14 residues.

This clone was seen more than once but under ten times. The J gene is TRBJ1-1, the V gene TRBV20-1; D ambiguous. The length of the CDR3 is 11 residues. Trimming removed 6 bases from V and 7 bases from J, with 12 bases in between. Germline V gene data show CDR1 as DFQATT and CDR2 as SNEGSKA (reference sequence). The CDR3 spells CSASGQDEAFF. CDR3 DNA sequence: TGCAGTGCGAGCGGGCAGGATGAAGCTTTCTTT.

This sequence joins TRBV30 and TRBJ1-1; D call uncertain. V shed 1 base and J shed 11 bases, with 11 bases lying between them. The CDR3 covers 11 residues. CDR1 is GTSNPN and CDR2 is SVGIG in the germline V gene (reference sequence). The CDR3 DNA follows: TGTGCCTGGAGTGCCAGTTCCCCGGCTTTCTTT. Its protein product is CAWSASSPAFF.

The chain combines TRBV19 with TRBJ1-1; D is unclear. V was clipped by 5 bases and J by 2 bases, with 15 bases between them. The germline gives CDR1 LNHDA, CDR2 SQIVND (reference sequence). This CDR3 is built from 15 residues. The DNA for the CDR3 is TGTGCCAGTAGTCTGCCCGGGGAGCGCAACACTGAAGCTTTCTTT. Residues: CASSLPGERNTEAFF. Variable domain in full (rest from reference TRBV19 and TRBJ1-1): DGGITQSPKYLFRKEGQNVTLSCEQNLNHDAMYWYRQDPGQGLRLIYYSQIVNDFQKGDIAEGYSVSREKKESFPLTVTSAQKNPTAFYLCASSLPGERNTEAFFGQGTRLTVV.

This chain uses TRBV6-5 with TRBJ1-2; D is unresolved. Germline CDR1 MNHEY, CDR2 SVGAGI. CDR3 length: 13 residues. V lost 7 bases and J 3 bases, leaving 12 bases between the germline ends. CDR3 residues: CASKTGGHYGYTF. The CDR3 DNA is TGTGCCAGCAAAACGGGCGGACACTATGGCTACACCTTC.

This chain links TRBV5-1 with TRBJ2-7; perhaps D is TRBD1 or TRBD2 (5 bases each). CDR3 length equals 14 residues. In germline, CDR1 is SGHRS, CDR2 YFSETQ. The germline V and J ends were trimmed by 4 bases and 3 bases, with 14 bases remaining between them. The chain's CDR3 is CASSPGPDLYEQYF. The CDR3 region has the DNA TGCGCCAGCAGCCCGGGACCGGACCTCTACGAGCAGTACTTC.

The chain uses TRBV5-5 and TRBJ2-7; no clear D. CDR1 is SGHKS, CDR2 YYEKEE, per germline (reference sequence). Deletions cut 4 bases from V and 2 bases from J, with 10 bases between. There are 13 residues in the CDR3. CDR3 DNA sequence: TGTGCCAGCAGCACTTCGAGGACCTACGAGCAGTACTTC. It is translated as CASSTSRTYEQYF.

This chain joins TRBV27 and TRBJ1-1; the D gene is possibly TRBD1 (5 bases). The CDR3 contains 13 residues. The germline V gene has CDR1 MNHEY and CDR2 SMNVEV (reference sequence). V lost 8 bases and J 6 bases, leaving 16 bases between the germline ends. This chain's CDR3 is CASGRLRGAEAFF. The DNA of the CDR3 is TGTGCCAGCGGTCGACTGAGAGGGGCTGAAGCTTTCTTT.

CDR3 protein: CASSSRTGPMGTGELFF. The CDR3, as DNA: TGTGCCAGTAGTTCCCGGACAGGCCCCATGGGCACCGGGGAGCTGTTTTTT. The rearrangement joins TRBV19 to TRBJ2-2, with TRBD1 identical over 7 bases. Germline V gene sequence: CDR1 LNHDA, CDR2 SQIVND (reference sequence). J gave up 4 bases and V 5 bases, and 13 bases lay outside the gene matches. The CDR3 is 17 amino acids. The full variable domain, rest sourced from reference TRBV19 and TRBJ2-2, is DGGITQSPKYLFRKEGQNVTLSCEQNLNHDAMYWYRQDPGQGLRLIYYSQIVNDFQKGDIAEGYSVSREKKESFPLTVTSAQKNPTAFYLCASSSRTGPMGTGELFFGEGSRLTVL.

The V call is TRBV25-1, the J call TRBJ1-5; a weak D match, TRBD1 (5 bases). V was shortened by 4 bases and J by 1 base, with 8 bases between the two germline ends. This CDR3 is 14 amino acids long. Germline CDR1 is MGHDK and CDR2 is SYGVNS. The CDR3 region has the DNA TGTGCCAGCAGTGCCCGACAGAGCAATCAGCCCCAGCATTTT. Translated, it gives CASSARQSNQPQHF.

This clone was found a few times. This sequence joins TRBV2 and TRBJ1-1; 8 bases align to TRBD1. After removal of 4 bases from V and 8 bases from J, the junction contained 12 bases not matched to a gene. The CDR3 is made up of 15 amino acids. Germline lookup yields CDR1 SNHLY and CDR2 FYNNEI. CDR3 loop: CASSVSTGVGLEAFF. The DNA for the CDR3 is TGTGCCAGCAGTGTCTCGACAGGGGTTGGCTTGGAAGCTTTCTTT.

The genes are TRBV5-4 and TRBJ2-7, with D uncertain. The germline V and J ends were trimmed by 4 bases and 2 bases, with 10 bases remaining between them. CDR1 is SGHNT and CDR2 is YYREEE in the germline V gene (reference sequence). CDR3 size: 13 residues. In nucleotides, the CDR3 is TGTGCCAGCAGCACTTCGAGGACCTACGAGCAGTACTTC. Amino acid sequence: CASSTSRTYEQYF.

This sequence joins TRBV9 and TRBJ2-3, with D hard to call. The ends were cut back, 2 bases at V and 6 bases at J, with 19 bases in the middle. Looked up from germline, CDR1 is SGDLS and CDR2 is YYNGEE. The CDR3 runs 16 residues. The CDR3 DNA follows: TGTGCCAGCAGCGTCCAACACCGGACCGCCGGGGATACGCAGTATTTT. This sequence encodes CASSVQHRTAGDTQYF.